This T cell receptor (beta chain) came from a study of a mutant IDH1 vaccine in newly diagnosed glioma. Study details: Treated patients had a mean age of 40.4 years and an approximately 62% male, approximately 38% female split.

Libraries were prepared by immunoSEQ multiplex PCR; TCRdb keeps only in-frame clonotypes and omits some of them. The sample has around 54,000 clones; 86% are singletons. Sample time point: week 35, safety follow-up. The vaccine gave 300 ug of a 20-mer mutant IDH1 peptide subcutaneously per dose. Administration of eight vaccinations to patients took place in weeks 1, 3, 5, 7, 11, 15, 19, 23. Astrocytomas that were new, WHO grade 3 or 4, IDH1-mutant and ATRX-lost were present in the donors. The CDR3 has 13 residues. V was pared by 3 bases and J by 0 bases, with 5 bases between. Germline V gene sequence: CDR1 MNHEY, CDR2 SMNVEV (reference sequence). About this clone itself: Its matching antigen is unknown.

The receptor's source is a man between 40 and 49 years old with glioma. The chain recombines TRBV27 with TRBJ1-1, with a weak D call TRBD1 (5 bases). Sequenced material: PBMCs, taken from a glioma patient whose treatment included an IDH1 peptide vaccine. For the CDR3, the DNA is TGTGCCAGCAGTTTGGGGCTGAACACTGAAGCTTTCTTT. Encoded protein: CASSLGLNTEAFF.